This T cell receptor (beta chain) was sequenced for a study of Ad26.COV2.S vaccination and SARS-CoV-2 variants. Study in general: Within the COV1001 Ad26.COV2.S trial arm, the donor was enrolled.

Treatment defined: around 19 received Ad26.COV2.S at low or high dose, single or two shots; 5 received placebo; per-sample allocation not given. The samples were gathered on day 63 after the first injection of vaccine or placebo. This CDR3 is 19 amino acids long. The V gene end was trimmed by 9 bases and the J gene end by 1 base; junction bases not matched to a gene: 17. Germline V lookup: CDR1 LGHDT, CDR2 YNNKEL (reference sequence). TCRdb keeps only in-frame clones here, not all; method: immunoSEQ multiplex PCR. Counted here are more than 250,000 clones, around 87% occurring once; the ten biggest clones make up approximately 3.3%.

The material was peripheral blood, obtained in a trial of Ad26.COV2.S vaccine versus placebo. This TCR derives from a person aged 18 to 65 who received the Ad26.COV2.S COVID-19 vaccine or a placebo. The chain is built from TRBV3-1 (or the pseudogene TRBV3-2) and TRBJ2-6; 8 bases fit TRBD1. The CDR3 sequence is CARRPPTGERESGANVLTF. CDR3 sequence (DNA): TGTGCCAGGAGACCTCCGACAGGGGAACGTGAATCTGGGGCCAACGTCCTGACTTTC.